This T cell receptor (beta chain) was documented in a study of T cell responses to AZD1222 COVID-19 vaccine. Study-level background: Second-dose timings of about 4 or about 12 weeks were pooled. Whole-study findings and limits: CD4 TCRs linked to vaccination spanned spike, dominating at 160-218 and 743-854.

Regarding this clone: Its antigen remains unknown.

CDR1 is MRHNA, CDR2 SNTAGT, per germline. The length of the CDR3 is 13 residues. V was pared by 4 bases and J by 8 bases, with 4 bases of the junction left unmatched. Assay used: immunoSEQ multiplex PCR; TCRdb lists only in-frame clones, some missing. The sample has roughly 110,000 clones, roughly nine tenths seen once. The source of this sequence is an adult in good health. The material was peripheral blood, obtained on day 0 of AZD1222 vaccination. The J gene is TRBJ1-2, the V gene TRBV6-4, with 10 positions matching TRBD1. DNA of the CDR3: TGTGCCAGCAGTGTCCGGACAGGGGGAGGCTACACCTTC. Its translation: CASSVRTGGGYTF.